Sequencing of this TCR beta chain was carried out in a study of blood T cell repertoires in COVID-19 (dated by TCRdb to the early 2020s). With regard to the full study: Collaborator samples came from the United States, Italy and Spain and covered acute and convalescent phases of COVID-19. The material from the prospective study consisted of cDNA or gDNA derived from T cells, B-cell-depleted T cells, or PBMCs. Subjects who had been exposed to COVID-19, were actively infected with it, or had recovered from it provided the deeply sampled blood TCRbeta repertoires that made up the dataset. The repertoires were released in a freely available public database meant as a resource for research on the immune response to SARS-CoV-2. The samples were drawn from the first 160 participants of the ongoing ImmuneRACE study and from 1,200 or so subjects provided by 6 global collaborators. A de-identified subject ID, COVID-19 status, age in years and sex were almost always included in the sample metadata. HLA class I and class II types, where available, came from metadata supplied by the sample provider rather than from assay-based typing.

TCRbeta CDR3 regions were amplified from genomic DNA using the immunoSEQ Assay, a bias-controlled multiplex PCR. From the authors' description of their analysis: The number of nucleated cells in each sample was estimated by amplification of reference gene primers within the assay. To quantify the absolute abundance of each unique TCRbeta CDR3 rearrangement, sequence reads were collapsed and filtered. Productive Simpson clonality was computed per sample as the square root of Simpson's diversity index over productive rearrangements. TCRdb's version of the immuneACCESS table is confined to in-frame rearrangements and falls short of the full clone set. An unresolved V gene accounts for under half of the shortfall where checked; the remainder is of unknown origin. That table furnishes V, J and clone size, whereas the DNA furnished D and trimming. The sample profile shows 65,000 to 75,000 clones; roughly nine tenths of them were found once. Clones ranked in the top ten supply less than 5.5% of the sample.

Trimming at the junction amounts to 0 bases on V and 8 bases on J, and the germline ends lie 16 bases apart. The germline V gene specifies KGHDR as CDR1 and SFDVKD as CDR2. The CDR3 starts with the cysteine, ends with the phenylalanine, and has 16 residues. The entry retains the CDR3 DNA only, 48 bases that are in frame from base 1. General conclusions and limits of the study: The quantity of clinical and demographic metadata differed by source and by participant and was supplied without curation.

Remarks on this clone: Its binding antigen is unknown. The input lacks base qualities; no much larger clone sits a single base away.

The collaborating institutions used their own protocols to collect whole blood in K2EDTA tubes. For TCRbeta analysis, collaborators shipped samples as frozen whole blood, isolated PBMCs, or DNA extracted from either of those sample types. The sequenced material came from peripheral blood. This chain joins TRBV24-1 to TRBJ2-1, with the D gene uncertain. The sequence was collected from a man aged 45-65 years with active COVID-19. The CDR3 reads CATSDLAGSRLDEQFF. The nucleotide sequence is given as TGTGCCACCAGTGATTTGGCAGGATCCCGGTTGGATGAGCAGTTCTTC.